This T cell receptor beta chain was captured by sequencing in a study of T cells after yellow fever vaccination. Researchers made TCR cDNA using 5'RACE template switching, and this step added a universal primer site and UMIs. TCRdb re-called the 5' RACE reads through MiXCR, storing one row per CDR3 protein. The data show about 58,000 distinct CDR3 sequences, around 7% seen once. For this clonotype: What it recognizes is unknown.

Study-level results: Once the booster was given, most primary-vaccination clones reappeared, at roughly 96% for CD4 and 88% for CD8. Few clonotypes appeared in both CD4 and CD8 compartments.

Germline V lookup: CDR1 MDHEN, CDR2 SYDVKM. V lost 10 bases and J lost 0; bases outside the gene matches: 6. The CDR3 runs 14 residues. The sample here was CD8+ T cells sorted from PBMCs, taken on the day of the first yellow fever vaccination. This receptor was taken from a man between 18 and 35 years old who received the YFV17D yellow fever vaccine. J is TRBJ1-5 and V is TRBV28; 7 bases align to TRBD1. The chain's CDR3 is CATEGQYSNQPQHF. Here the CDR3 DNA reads TGTGCCACCGAGGGACAGTATAGCAATCAGCCCCAGCATTTT.